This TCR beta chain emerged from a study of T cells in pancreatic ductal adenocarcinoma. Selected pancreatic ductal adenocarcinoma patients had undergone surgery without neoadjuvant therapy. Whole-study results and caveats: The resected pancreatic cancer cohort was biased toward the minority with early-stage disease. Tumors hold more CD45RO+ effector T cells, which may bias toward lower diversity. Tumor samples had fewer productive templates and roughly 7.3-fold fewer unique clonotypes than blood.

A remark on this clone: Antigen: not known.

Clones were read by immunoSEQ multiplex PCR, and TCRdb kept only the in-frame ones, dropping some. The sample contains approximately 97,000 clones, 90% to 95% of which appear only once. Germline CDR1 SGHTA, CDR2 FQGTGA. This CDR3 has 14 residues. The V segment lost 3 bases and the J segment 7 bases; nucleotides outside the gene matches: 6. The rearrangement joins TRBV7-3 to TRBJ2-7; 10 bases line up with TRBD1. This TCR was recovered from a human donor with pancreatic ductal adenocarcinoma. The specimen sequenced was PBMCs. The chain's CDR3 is CASSLGTGEREQYF. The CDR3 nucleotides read TGTGCCAGCAGCTTGGGGACAGGGGAGAGGGAGCAGTACTTC. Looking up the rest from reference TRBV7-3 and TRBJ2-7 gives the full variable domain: GAGVSQTPSNKVTEKGKYVELRCDPISGHTALYWYRQSLGQGPEFLIYFQGTGAADDSGLPNDRFFAVRPEGSVSTLKIQRTERGDSAVYLCASSLGTGEREQYFGPGTRLTVT.